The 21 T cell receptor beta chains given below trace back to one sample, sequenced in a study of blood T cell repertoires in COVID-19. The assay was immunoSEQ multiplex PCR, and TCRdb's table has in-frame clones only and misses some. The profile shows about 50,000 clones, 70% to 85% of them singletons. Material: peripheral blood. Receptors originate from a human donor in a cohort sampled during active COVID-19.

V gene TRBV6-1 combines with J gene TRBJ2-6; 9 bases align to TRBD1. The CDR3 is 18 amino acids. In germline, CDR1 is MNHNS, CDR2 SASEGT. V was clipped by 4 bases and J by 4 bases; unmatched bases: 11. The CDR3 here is CASSVGYRGRLGANVLTF. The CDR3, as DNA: TGTGCCAGCAGTGTTGGGTACAGGGGGCGGTTGGGGGCCAACGTCCTGACTTTC.

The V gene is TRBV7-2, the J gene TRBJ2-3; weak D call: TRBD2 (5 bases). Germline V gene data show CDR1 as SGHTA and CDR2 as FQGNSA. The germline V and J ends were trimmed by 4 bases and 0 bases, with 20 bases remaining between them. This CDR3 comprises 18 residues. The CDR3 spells CASSSPNGRVPSTDTQYF. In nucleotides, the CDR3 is TGTGCCAGCAGCTCCCCTAATGGGCGGGTTCCTAGCACAGATACGCAGTATTTT.

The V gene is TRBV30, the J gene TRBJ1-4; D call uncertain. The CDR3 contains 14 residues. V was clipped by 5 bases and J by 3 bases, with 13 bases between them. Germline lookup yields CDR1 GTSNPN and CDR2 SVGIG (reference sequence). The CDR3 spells CAWGRGSANEKLFF. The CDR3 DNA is TGTGCCTGGGGGCGCGGGTCTGCTAATGAAAAACTGTTTTTT.

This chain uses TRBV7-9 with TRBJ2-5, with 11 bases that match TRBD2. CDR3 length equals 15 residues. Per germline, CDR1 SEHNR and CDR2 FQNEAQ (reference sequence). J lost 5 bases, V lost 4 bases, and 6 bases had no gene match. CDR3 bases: TGTGCCAGCAGCTGGGTAGCGGGGGGGCCTGAGACCCAGTACTTC. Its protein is CASSWVAGGPETQYF.

The chain's CDR3 is CASSLTWHEKLFF. CDR3 DNA sequence: TGTGCCAGCAGCTTAACATGGCATGAAAAACTGTTTTTT. This rearrangement joins TRBV11-2 to TRBJ1-4, with unresolved D. Per the germline V gene, CDR1 is SGHAT and CDR2 is FQNNGV. Deletions cut 2 bases from V and 6 bases from J, with 7 bases between. This CDR3 has 13 residues.

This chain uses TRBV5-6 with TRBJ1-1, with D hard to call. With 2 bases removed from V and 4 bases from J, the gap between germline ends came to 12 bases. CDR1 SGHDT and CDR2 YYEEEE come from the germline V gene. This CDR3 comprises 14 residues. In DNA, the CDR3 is TGTGCCAGCAGCTTCGGGGATCTCGGCACTGAAGCTTTCTTT. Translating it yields CASSFGDLGTEAFF.

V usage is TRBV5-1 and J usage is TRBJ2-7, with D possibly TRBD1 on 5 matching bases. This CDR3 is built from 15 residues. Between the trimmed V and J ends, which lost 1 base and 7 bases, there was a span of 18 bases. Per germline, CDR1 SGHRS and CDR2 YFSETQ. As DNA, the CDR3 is TGCGCCAGCAGCTTGCAGGGAAGGACCGCTGGTGAGCAGTACTTC. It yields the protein CASSLQGRTAGEQYF.

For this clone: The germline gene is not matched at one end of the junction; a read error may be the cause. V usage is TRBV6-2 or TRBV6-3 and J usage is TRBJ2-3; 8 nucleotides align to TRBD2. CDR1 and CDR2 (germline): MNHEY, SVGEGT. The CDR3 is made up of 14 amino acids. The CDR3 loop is CASNYGTRGDTQYF. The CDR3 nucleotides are TGTGCCAGCAATTACGGGACTAGAGGAGATACGCAGTATTTT.

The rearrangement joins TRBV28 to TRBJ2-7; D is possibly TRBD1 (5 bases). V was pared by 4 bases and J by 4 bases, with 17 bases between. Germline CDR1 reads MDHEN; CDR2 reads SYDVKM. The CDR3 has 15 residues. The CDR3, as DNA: TGTGCCAGCAGTTCGGACAAGAAGGAGTTTTACGAGCAGTACTTC. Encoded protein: CASSSDKKEFYEQYF.

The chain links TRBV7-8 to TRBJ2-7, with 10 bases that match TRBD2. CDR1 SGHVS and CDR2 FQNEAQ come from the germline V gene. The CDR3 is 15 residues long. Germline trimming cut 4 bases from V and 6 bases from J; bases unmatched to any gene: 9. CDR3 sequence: CASSSVEREGPEQYF. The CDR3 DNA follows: TGTGCCAGCAGCTCCGTAGAGCGGGAGGGCCCCGAGCAGTACTTC. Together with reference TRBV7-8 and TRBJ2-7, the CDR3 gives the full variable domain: GAGVSQSPRYKVAKRGQDVALRCDPISGHVSLFWYQQALGQGPEFLTYFQNEAQLDKSGLPSDRFFAERPEGSVSTLKIQRTQQEDSAVYLCASSSVEREGPEQYFGPGTRLTVT.

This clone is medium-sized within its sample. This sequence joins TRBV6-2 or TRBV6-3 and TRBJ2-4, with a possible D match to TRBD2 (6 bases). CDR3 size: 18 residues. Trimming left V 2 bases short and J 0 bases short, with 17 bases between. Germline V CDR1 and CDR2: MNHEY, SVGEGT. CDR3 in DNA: TGTGCCAGCAGTTACGGTGGGCGCGGGGCGCTAGCCAAAAACATTCAGTACTTC. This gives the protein CASSYGGRGALAKNIQYF.

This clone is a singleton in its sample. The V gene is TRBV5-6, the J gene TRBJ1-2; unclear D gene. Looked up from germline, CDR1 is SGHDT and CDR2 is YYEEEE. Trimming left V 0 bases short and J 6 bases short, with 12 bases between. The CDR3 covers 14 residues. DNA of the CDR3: TGTGCCAGCAGCTTGGTTTTGAGTTCGGATGGCTACACCTTC. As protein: CASSLVLSSDGYTF.

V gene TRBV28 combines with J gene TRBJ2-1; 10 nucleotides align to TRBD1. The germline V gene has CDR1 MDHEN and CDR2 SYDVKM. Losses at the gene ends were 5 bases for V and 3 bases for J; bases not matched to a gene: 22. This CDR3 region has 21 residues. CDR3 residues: CASSPDRDRGSTGGFYNEQFF. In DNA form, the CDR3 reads TGTGCCAGCAGTCCAGACCGGGACAGGGGATCGACGGGAGGGTTCTACAATGAGCAGTTCTTC.

Written as DNA, the CDR3 is TGCGCCAGCAGCTTGGAGGGAGTCTCCTACGAGCAGTACTTC. Encoded protein: CASSLEGVSYEQYF. The chain has TRBV5-1 and TRBJ2-7; a weak D match, TRBD2 (5 bases). This CDR3 has 14 residues. V was clipped by 0 bases and J by 0 bases, with 7 bases between them. Looked up from germline, CDR1 is SGHRS and CDR2 is YFSETQ.

The CDR3 reads CASSRGPDTQYF. CDR3 coding DNA: TGTGCCAGCAGCCGGGGTCCAGATACGCAGTATTTT. This chain links TRBV5-6 with TRBJ2-3; a possible D gene is TRBD2 (5 bases). Trimming took 4 bases from V and 4 from J, leaving 7 bases between them. Germline CDR1 is SGHDT and CDR2 is YYEEEE. The CDR3 is made up of 12 amino acids. The whole variable domain, filled in from reference TRBV5-6 and TRBJ2-3, reads DAGVTQSPTHLIKTRGQQVTLRCSPKSGHDTVSWYQQALGQGPQFIFQYYEEEERQRGNFPDRFSGHQFPNYSSELNVNALLLGDSALYLCASSRGPDTQYFGPGTRLTVL.

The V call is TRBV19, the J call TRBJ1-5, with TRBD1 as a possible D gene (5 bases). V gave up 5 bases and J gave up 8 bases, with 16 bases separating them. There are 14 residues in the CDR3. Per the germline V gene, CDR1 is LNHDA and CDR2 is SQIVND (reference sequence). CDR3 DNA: TGTGCCAGTAGTGCGAGGGCAGGGAGGGAGCCCCAGCATTTT. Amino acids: CASSARAGREPQHF.

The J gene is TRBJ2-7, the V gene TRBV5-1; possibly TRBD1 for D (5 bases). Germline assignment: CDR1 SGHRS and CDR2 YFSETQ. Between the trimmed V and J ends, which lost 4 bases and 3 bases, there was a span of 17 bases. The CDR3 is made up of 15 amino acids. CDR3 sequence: CASSPNIGQGYEQYF. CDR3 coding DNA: TGCGCCAGCAGCCCGAACATTGGGCAGGGCTACGAGCAGTACTTC.

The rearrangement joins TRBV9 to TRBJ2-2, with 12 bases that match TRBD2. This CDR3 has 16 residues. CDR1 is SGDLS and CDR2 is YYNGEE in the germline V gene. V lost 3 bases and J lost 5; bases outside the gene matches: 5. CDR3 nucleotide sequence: TGTGCCAGCAGCGGTCCGGGACTAGCGGGTACCGGGGAGCTGTTTTTT. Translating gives CASSGPGLAGTGELFF.

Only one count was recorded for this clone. CDR3 loop: CASSNLAGGEQFF. In nucleotides, the CDR3 is TGTGCCAGCAGCAACTTAGCGGGAGGAGAGCAGTTCTTC. The chain carries TRBV11-2 and TRBJ2-1, with TRBD2 identical over 10 bases. The length of the CDR3 is 13 residues. The J segment lost 10 bases and the V segment lost 5 bases, leaving 5 bases of the junction unmatched. Germline values: CDR1 SGHAT, CDR2 FQNNGV.

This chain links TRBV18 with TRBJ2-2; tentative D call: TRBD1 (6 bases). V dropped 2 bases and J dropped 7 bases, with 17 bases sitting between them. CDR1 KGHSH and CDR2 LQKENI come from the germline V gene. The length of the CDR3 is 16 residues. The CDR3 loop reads CASSPRSTGPGGELFF. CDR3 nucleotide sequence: TGTGCCAGCTCACCAAGGTCCACAGGGCCAGGCGGGGAGCTGTTTTTT.

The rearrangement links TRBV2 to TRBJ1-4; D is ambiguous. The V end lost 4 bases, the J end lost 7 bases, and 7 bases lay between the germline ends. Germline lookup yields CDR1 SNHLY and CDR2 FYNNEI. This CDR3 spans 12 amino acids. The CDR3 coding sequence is TGTGCCAGCAGTGTGACGGGTGAAAAACTGTTTTTT. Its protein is CASSVTGEKLFF. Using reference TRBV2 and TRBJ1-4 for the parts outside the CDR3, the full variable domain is EPEVTQTPSHQVTQMGQEVILRCVPISNHLYFYWYRQILGQKVEFLVSFYNNEISEKSEIFDDQFSVERPDGSNFTLKIRSTKLEDSAMYFCASSVTGEKLFFGSGTQLSVL.